This T cell receptor beta chain was captured in a study of Ad26.COV2.S vaccination and SARS-CoV-2 variants. With regard to this clone: What it recognizes is unknown.

The treatment was: around 19 received Ad26.COV2.S at low or high dose, single or two shots; 5 received placebo; per-sample allocation not given. Specimens were obtained on day 63 following the first vaccine or placebo injection. Study-level findings and limits: Compared with placebo recipients, vaccine recipients had higher spike-specific TCR breadth. Vaccine and placebo recipients had comparable breadth of non-spike TCRs.

Assay: immunoSEQ multiplex PCR; the TCRdb copy retains only in-frame clones and omits some. This table holds under 600,000 clones, 80% to 90% found once. Germline V gene data show CDR1 as SGHRS and CDR2 as YFSETQ. V lost 4 bases, J lost 8 bases, and 21 bases lay in between. This CDR3 spans 16 amino acids. The receptor was isolated from a person aged 18 to 65 who received the Ad26.COV2.S COVID-19 vaccine or a placebo. Source: peripheral blood, taken in a trial of Ad26.COV2.S vaccine versus placebo. The J gene is TRBJ1-4, the V gene TRBV5-1; D is possibly TRBD1 (5 bases). In DNA, the CDR3 is TGCGCCAGCAGCAACCAGCCCCTTCAGGGACGGGAAAAACTGTTTTTT. It encodes CASSNQPLQGREKLFF.